This T cell receptor beta chain was sequenced during a study of blood T cells in healthy people across ages. A sample-barcoded 5' primer and a J-beta primer mix were used in a second PCR of roughly 7 to 11 cycles. TCRdb recomputed calls from the 5' RACE reads with MiXCR, one row per CDR3 protein. The data contain some 700,000 distinct CDR3 sequences, over 20% of them singletons. This clonotype was observed a handful of times. CDR1 and CDR2 (germline): SGHDN, FVKESK. The CDR3 spans 18 residues. The V and J ends lost 4 bases and 2 bases, in that order; junction bases with no gene match: 13. This TCR was sampled from a man between 65 and 85 years old in good health. V usage is TRBV14 and J usage is TRBJ2-2, with 7 bases fitting TRBD2. The sequencing sample was made of blood. CDR3 sequence: CASSLSLRRGINTGELFF. CDR3 in DNA: TGTGCCAGCAGCCTAAGCTTGAGGCGGGGGATTAACACCGGGGAGCTGTTTTTT.